These 12 T cell receptor beta chains share one sample of origin, sequenced in a study of cytomegalovirus exposure and HLA in healthy donors. The PCR was carried out with 60 Vbeta primers and 13 Jbeta primers. Sequencing used immunoSEQ multiplex PCR; TCRdb keeps in-frame clones, though not all of them. The data show about 130,000 clones, with 17% seen just once and approximately 2.9% held by the top ten. Sequencing used PBMCs. These TCRs come from a female donor in good health and CMV-seropositive.

This clone showed up just a few times. This rearrangement joins TRBV6-4 to TRBJ1-5; 12 nucleotides line up with TRBD1. Germline CDR1 is MRHNA and CDR2 is SNTAGT. This CDR3 is 19 amino acids long. The ends lost 2 bases at V and 2 bases at J; junction bases unmatched: 10. CDR3 sequence: CASSDDSGDRGLGNQPQHF. The CDR3 DNA reads as TGTGCCAGCAGTGACGACAGCGGGGACAGGGGGCTTGGCAATCAGCCCCAGCATTTT.

The chain joins TRBV27 to TRBJ1-1; D perhaps matches TRBD1 (5 bases). With 5 bases removed from V and 5 bases from J, the gap between germline ends came to 15 bases. The germline V gene has CDR1 MNHEY and CDR2 SMNVEV (reference sequence). CDR3 length: 14 amino acids. Here the CDR3 DNA reads TGTGCCAGCAGTCCAACGGGACTTCGGACTGAAGCTTTCTTT. Translated: CASSPTGLRTEAFF.

V gene TRBV19 combines with J gene TRBJ2-7; 8 bases match TRBD1. Losses at the gene ends were 1 base for V and 3 bases for J; bases not matched to a gene: 5. The CDR3 length is 15 residues. CDR1 is LNHDA, CDR2 SQIVND, per germline (reference sequence). As DNA, the CDR3 is TGTGCCAGTAGTATAGTGGGGACAGGCTTCTACGAGCAGTACTTC. Translated, it gives CASSIVGTGFYEQYF.

There are a few counts of this clone. The chain combines TRBV10-2 with TRBJ1-4; no clear D. The CDR3 sequence is 13 residues long. V was shortened by 7 bases and J by 7 bases, with 13 bases between the two germline ends. The germline gives CDR1 WSHSY, CDR2 SAAADI. The CDR3 protein is CASTRVGGEKLFF. The DNA for the CDR3 is TGCGCCAGCACCCGGGTTGGTGGTGAAAAACTGTTTTTT.

This clone was seen a few times. This chain links TRBV10-3 with TRBJ1-5; TRBD1 matches 11 bases. CDR3 length: 17 amino acids. With V trimmed by 5 bases and J by 5 bases, 11 bases remained unmatched. CDR1 and CDR2 from the germline V gene are ENHRY and SYGVKD. In DNA, the CDR3 is TGTGCCATCAGTTCCGGGACAGGGGGTTTTGTGGATCAGCCCCAGCATTTT. Amino acids: CAISSGTGGFVDQPQHF.

The table lists this clone with a few counts. The chain combines TRBV28 with TRBJ1-2; 8 bases align to TRBD1. The ends lost 1 base at V and 7 bases at J; junction bases unmatched: 8. This CDR3 is 15 amino acids long. CDR1 is MDHEN, CDR2 SYDVKM, per germline. CDR3 DNA: TGTGCCAGCAGTTTATCCCGGACAGGGCTGATTGGCTACACCTTC. This encodes CASSLSRTGLIGYTF.

This chain joins TRBV5-1 and TRBJ1-4; a weak D match, TRBD1 (6 bases). With 4 bases removed from V and 9 bases from J, the gap between germline ends came to 16 bases. Germline V gene lookup returns CDR1 SGHRS and CDR2 YFSETQ. This CDR3 contains 14 residues. The CDR3 nucleotides are TGCGCCAGCAGCCTTGAAGGTGGGGGCAAAAAACTGTTTTTT. This gives the protein CASSLEGGGKKLFF.

This clone was seen only a few times. The rearrangement uses TRBV11-2 and TRBJ2-7; tentatively, D is TRBD1 (6 bases). V lost 4 bases and J 2 bases, leaving 18 bases between the germline ends. Germline values: CDR1 SGHAT, CDR2 FQNNGV. The CDR3 contains 16 residues. The CDR3 nucleotides read TGTGCCAGCAGCTACAGCGGCAGGGGTATACCCTACGAGCAGTACTTC. Residues: CASSYSGRGIPYEQYF.

This chain connects TRBV28 to TRBJ1-4, with 8 positions matching TRBD1. This CDR3 has 17 amino acids. V was pared by 4 bases and J by 7 bases, with 14 bases of the junction left unmatched. CDR1 is MDHEN, CDR2 SYDVKM, per germline. CDR3 bases: TGTGCCAGCAGTTCCTCAGGGGGCGAGTTTGTAGGTGAAAAACTGTTTTTT. Its protein is CASSSSGGEFVGEKLFF.

In this sample, this clone turned up a few times. The chain couples TRBV5-4 to TRBJ2-1; D not certain. Trimming left V 3 bases short and J 5 bases short, with 3 bases between. Germline lookup yields CDR1 SGHNT and CDR2 YYREEE (reference sequence). This CDR3 contains 11 residues. CDR3 residues: CASSYNNEQFF. CDR3 sequence (DNA): TGTGCCAGCAGCTATAACAATGAGCAGTTCTTC.

The chain employs TRBV5-1 and TRBJ1-1; D might be TRBD1 (5 bases). CDR1 is SGHRS, CDR2 YFSETQ, per germline. The CDR3 has 14 amino acids. V was clipped by 2 bases and J by 0 bases, with 8 bases between them. In nucleotides, the CDR3 is TGCGCCAGCAGCTTTGGGGGGTTGAACACTGAAGCTTTCTTT. Translation: CASSFGGLNTEAFF. The whole variable domain, filled in from reference TRBV5-1 and TRBJ1-1, reads KAGVTQTPRYLIKTRGQQVTLSCSPISGHRSVSWYQQTPGQGLQFLFEYFSETQRNKGNFPGRFSGRQFSNSRSEMNVSTLELGDSALYLCASSFGGLNTEAFFGQGTRLTVV.

The chain recombines TRBV29-1 with TRBJ2-3; TRBD2 matches 11 bases. This CDR3 spans 15 amino acids. With V trimmed by 0 bases and J by 3 bases, 2 bases remained unmatched. CDR1 SQVTM and CDR2 ANQGSEA come from the germline V gene. In DNA, the CDR3 is TGCAGCGTTGAAGAACTAGCGGGAGCTACAGATACGCAGTATTTT. It codes for CSVEELAGATDTQYF.